Following are 19 T cell receptor beta chains from one sample sequenced in a study of cytomegalovirus exposure and HLA in healthy donors. In the PCR, 60 Vbeta and 13 Jbeta primers were used. Here immunoSEQ multiplex PCR was the method, and the copy in TCRdb shows in-frame clones only, minus some. The repertoire holds approximately 170,000 clones, with around 80% as singletons. Sequencing was done on a sample of PBMCs. These receptors were obtained from a male donor in good health and CMV-seronegative.

V usage is TRBV19 and J usage is TRBJ2-2, with 7 bases that match TRBD1. Germline values: CDR1 LNHDA, CDR2 SQIVND (reference sequence). There are 14 residues in the CDR3. V dropped 6 bases and J dropped 1; count of bases not matched to a gene: 2. CDR3 amino acids: CASRTGQNTGELFF. In DNA, the CDR3 is TGTGCCAGTAGGACAGGGCAGAACACCGGGGAGCTGTTTTTT.

J is TRBJ2-7 and V is TRBV19, with 8 positions matching TRBD1. J gave up 0 bases and V 5 bases, and 9 bases lay outside the gene matches. The CDR3 loop spans 16 amino acids. Germline-derived CDR1 and CDR2 are LNHDA and SQIVND (reference sequence). The CDR3 coding sequence is TGTGCCAGTAGTGTCACCTCCGGGACAGGCTCCTACGAGCAGTACTTC. This translates into CASSVTSGTGSYEQYF.

This clone was counted once. The chain employs TRBV27 and TRBJ1-2; 10 nucleotides align to TRBD1. This CDR3 has 16 amino acids. Germline trimming cut 5 bases from V and 6 bases from J; bases unmatched to any gene: 12. Germline V gene lookup returns CDR1 MNHEY and CDR2 SMNVEV (reference sequence). CDR3 residues: CASSPRRDRGRDGYTF. The CDR3 nucleotides are TGTGCCAGCAGTCCCCGCCGGGACAGGGGTCGGGATGGCTACACCTTC.

The chain combines TRBV7-2 with TRBJ2-2; 8 bases align to TRBD1. Germline CDR1 reads SGHTA; CDR2 reads FQGNSA. The CDR3 length is 15 residues. Trimming cost V 5 bases and J 4 bases; bases outside gene matches: 6. The CDR3 nucleotides are TGTGCCAGCAGCCCCAGGGGGCAAAGCACCGGGGAGCTGTTTTTT. Translation gives CASSPRGQSTGELFF.

This clone showed up many times. The V call is TRBV28, the J call TRBJ2-5; D is possibly TRBD1 (5 bases). The V end lost 2 bases, the J end lost 4 bases, and 8 bases lay between the germline ends. Germline loops: CDR1 MDHEN, CDR2 SYDVKM. This CDR3 contains 13 residues. The CDR3 here is CASSLPQGETQYF. The DNA for the CDR3 is TGTGCCAGCAGTTTACCCCAGGGAGAGACCCAGTACTTC. The variable domain in full, with the rest retrieved from reference TRBV28 and TRBJ2-5, is DVKVTQSSRYLVKRTGEKVFLECVQDMDHENMFWYRQDPGLGLRLIYFSYDVKMKEKGDIPEGYSVSREKKERFSLILESASTNQTSMYLCASSLPQGETQYFGPGTRLLVL.

The chain is built from TRBV18 and TRBJ2-7; 7 bases are a match to TRBD2. This CDR3 is 15 amino acids long. Trimming at V came to 6 bases and at J to 7 bases, leaving 15 bases not matched to a gene. From germline, CDR1 is KGHSH and CDR2 LQKENI. CDR3 DNA sequence: TGTGCCAGCTCGCCTTCTTCCGGACTAGGGAAAGAGCAGTACTTC. Its translation is CASSPSSGLGKEQYF.

The chain combines TRBV6-5 with TRBJ1-4; D possibly corresponds to TRBD1 (6 bases). The CDR3 runs 14 residues. The V and J ends lost 0 bases and 8 bases respectively, with 10 bases between them. Germline V lookup: CDR1 MNHEY, CDR2 SVGAGI. The CDR3: CASSYSRGLEKLFF. CDR3 DNA sequence: TGTGCCAGCAGTTACTCGAGGGGGTTGGAAAAACTGTTTTTT.

In its sample, this clone was seen a few times. This chain links TRBV25-1 with TRBJ2-5, with TRBD2 as a possible D gene (5 bases). CDR1 is MGHDK and CDR2 is SYGVNS in the germline V gene. Trimming took off 1 base at V and 1 base at J, with 7 bases between the two ends. The CDR3 sequence is 14 residues long. Here the CDR3 reads CASSESSRQETQYF. In DNA, the CDR3 is TGTGCCAGCAGTGAATCTAGCCGCCAAGAGACCCAGTACTTC.

The V and J genes are TRBV7-2 and TRBJ2-2; 14 positions match TRBD2. V was clipped by 3 bases and J by 8 bases; unmatched bases: 14. This CDR3 has 19 residues. In germline, CDR1 is SGHTA, CDR2 FQGNSA. CDR3 region: CASSFGTSGGRLRRGELFF. The CDR3 nucleotides read TGTGCCAGCAGCTTCGGGACTAGCGGGGGCCGCCTAAGGAGAGGGGAGCTGTTTTTT.

This clone was recorded only once. This chain joins TRBV6-5 and TRBJ1-2; D ambiguous. V was shortened by 7 bases and J by 6 bases, with 3 bases between the two germline ends. The CDR3 totals 9 residues. In germline, CDR1 is MNHEY, CDR2 SVGAGI. As DNA, the CDR3 is TGTGCCAGCACCGATGGCTACACCTTC. Residues: CASTDGYTF.

This clone turned up a few times. CDR3 sequence: CASSRRLSGEQFF. In nucleotides, the CDR3 is TGTGCCAGCAGCCGGCGGCTTTCGGGAGAGCAGTTCTTC. V is TRBV28 and J is TRBJ2-1, with D maybe TRBD2 (5 bases). V lost 6 bases, J lost 10 bases, and 16 bases lay in between. There are 13 residues in the CDR3. The V gene's germline CDR1 is MDHEN and CDR2 SYDVKM.

In DNA, the CDR3 is TGTGCCAGCGCCGGGACTAGATGGACCGGGGAGCTGTTTTTT. It encodes CASAGTRWTGELFF. The chain recombines TRBV27 with TRBJ2-2; TRBD2 matches 8 bases. Germline V gene lookup returns CDR1 MNHEY and CDR2 SMNVEV (reference sequence). CDR3 length: 14 amino acids. V lost 8 bases and J lost 5; bases outside the gene matches: 7.

The J gene is TRBJ2-1, the V gene TRBV9; 9 bases are shared with TRBD2. J lost 3 bases, V lost 3 bases, and 4 bases had no gene match. The CDR3 has 15 amino acids. Germline V gene data show CDR1 as SGDLS and CDR2 as YYNGEE. In DNA form, the CDR3 reads TGTGCCAGCAGCGACGGTAGCGGGAGCTACAATGAGCAGTTCTTC. The encoded protein is CASSDGSGSYNEQFF.

A few counts support this clone. This chain joins TRBV5-1 and TRBJ1-3; D is unclear. CDR3 length equals 15 residues. V lost 0 bases and J 1 base, leaving 8 bases between the germline ends. The germline gives CDR1 SGHRS, CDR2 YFSETQ. DNA for the CDR3: TGCGCCAGCAGCTTGGACGGGTTTTCTGGAAACACCATATATTTT. Translated: CASSLDGFSGNTIYF.

V usage is TRBV7-8 and J usage is TRBJ1-1; 8 bases fit TRBD1. Germline loops: CDR1 SGHVS, CDR2 FQNEAQ. Trimming removed 5 bases from V and 1 base from J; junction bases left unmatched: 9. CDR3 length: 16 residues. CDR3 sequence reads: CASSVRTGSPNTEAFF. CDR3 in DNA: TGTGCCAGCAGCGTTCGGACAGGGAGCCCGAACACTGAAGCTTTCTTT.

This sequence joins TRBV7-2 and TRBJ2-5; D perhaps matches TRBD2 (6 bases). Germline CDR1 and CDR2: SGHTA and FQGNSA. The CDR3 extends over 13 amino acids. Deletions cut 1 base from V and 4 bases from J, with 7 bases between. In DNA, the CDR3 is TGTGCCAGCAGCTTAGTGGGAGGAGAGACCCAGTACTTC. Amino acids: CASSLVGGETQYF.

This clone was seen a single time. V and J are TRBV6-4 and TRBJ2-1; 9 nucleotides match TRBD2. This CDR3 is built from 15 residues. V lost 2 bases, J lost 8 bases, and 7 bases stayed unmatched. CDR1 MRHNA and CDR2 SNTAGT come from the germline V gene. The CDR3 loop reads CASSDGSRGGDEQFF. The CDR3 nucleotides are TGTGCCAGCAGTGACGGTTCGCGGGGGGGCGATGAGCAGTTCTTC.

This chain connects TRBV5-4 to TRBJ2-7, with 7 bases lining up with TRBD1. CDR1 SGHNT and CDR2 YYREEE come from the germline V gene (reference sequence). V was pared by 0 bases and J by 1 base, with 4 bases of the junction left unmatched. The CDR3 contains 15 residues. The CDR3 sequence is CASSLDPGGSYEQYF. In DNA form, the CDR3 reads TGTGCCAGCAGCTTGGACCCAGGGGGTTCCTACGAGCAGTACTTC.

This chain uses TRBV5-4 with TRBJ1-1; D gene ambiguous. V lost 3 bases to trimming and J lost 4 bases, with 10 bases between them. The CDR3 totals 13 residues. The germline CDR1 and CDR2 sequences are SGHNT and YYREEE (reference sequence). The CDR3 loop is CASSSPLVTEAFF. The CDR3, as DNA: TGTGCCAGCAGCTCCCCCCTCGTCACTGAAGCTTTCTTT.